This TCR beta chain was sequenced during a study of T cell responses to AZD1222 COVID-19 vaccine (dated by TCRdb to the early 2020s). Regarding the complete study: AZD1222 recipients with second doses at about 4 weeks or about 12 weeks were pooled, because spike-specific TCR depth and breadth did not differ between schedules. A total of approximately 230 trial participants underwent TCR sequencing, of whom some 210 received two doses of AZD1222 and around 26 received two doses of the MenACWY control vaccine. Trial participants were enrolled by age into 18-55, 56-69 and 70-plus year subgroups, with about 150, 28 and 57 TCR-sequenced participants respectively.

Study-level results and caveats: Nearly half of unique spike-specific TCRs reportedly recognized epitopes outside regions mutated in the B.1.351 and B.1.1.7 variants. No day 14 peak-response samples were available, so repertoires were characterized only after the peak T cell response. Conclusions about previously exposed vaccinees are limited, since just 6 or 7 AZD1222 recipients were seropositive for SARS-CoV-2 at baseline. The vaccine-associated CD4 TCRs covered the entire spike protein, and the dominant responses fell in regions 160-218 and 743-854. Participants were mostly white British, with more females than males. The authors suggested clonal diversity may have been underestimated. The 56-69-year group was small, and its depth increase did not reach significance, likely because of low power. After two AZD1222 doses, both the breadth and the depth of spike-specific TCRs were significantly higher than at day 0 and than in MenACWY recipients.

A remark on this clone: Its cognate antigen has yet to be identified. Base qualities are missing; no much larger clone stands one base away.

The germline V gene supplies CDR1 SGDLS and CDR2 YYNGEE. V was cut back by 2 bases and J by 5 bases, leaving a gap of 11 bases between them. Taken from cysteine to phenylalanine, the CDR3 has 15 residues. The entry retains the CDR3 DNA only, 45 bases that are in frame from base 1. The CDR3 regions of human TCRbeta chains were subjected to immunosequencing. Regarding the original processing steps: Repertoire TCRs were matched against a reference library of SARS-CoV-2-specific TCRs generated with the MIRA antigen-specificity platform. Breadth was defined as the fraction of unique TCRs that were SARS-CoV-2-associated. Depth was defined as the fraction of total T cells that were SARS-CoV-2-associated. Each spike-specific TCR was assigned to its reactive spike region and to a CD4 or CD8 class using the MIRA data. Log10-transformed breadth and depth values were compared by one-way ANOVA with Sidak's multiple comparisons tests. Sourced from immuneACCESS, this table was stored by TCRdb with only in-frame sequences that have V and J called. A share of the clones is absent; for the studies checked, an unresolved V gene accounts for under half, and the remainder has no known explanation. Clonal size and the V and J genes are those of that table, whereas D and trimming came from the DNA. This sample holds fewer than 150,000 clones; approximately 80% were observed only once. Together, the top ten hold roughly 3.9% of the sample.

The sample's time point label, decoded: baseline before first vaccination. Vaccinee samples came from UK trials COV001 and COV002, including a single-blind randomized controlled phase 2/3 trial of AZD1222 (ChAdOx1 nCoV-19) in healthy adults. For TCRbeta chain sequencing, PBMC samples were collected from trial participants at day 0 and at day 28 after the second dose. The material was peripheral blood, obtained on day 0 of AZD1222 vaccination. This sequence uses TRBV9 and TRBJ1-6; possibly the D gene is TRBD1, per 6 matching bases. This TCR came from an adult in good health. The CDR3 has the sequence CASSVTGLDNSPLHF. The nucleotide sequence is TGTGCCAGCAGCGTCACAGGGTTGGATAATTCACCCCTCCACTTT.